One TCR beta chain is described in this entry. Antigen specificity is unknown. These data originate in a study of cytomegalovirus exposure and HLA in healthy donors. The PCR ran on 60 Vbeta and 13 Jbeta primers. Some clones are missing from TCRdb's copy, which holds only in-frame ones; the method was immunoSEQ multiplex PCR. The profile shows over 150,000 clones, around 77% of them singletons. Study conclusions and caveats: Most TCR sequences were rare, but some public TCRs occurred in many donors. The study had only CMV serostatus as immune exposure information.

This TCR was recovered from a woman aged 45-59 years in good health and CMV-seropositive. Sequenced sample: PBMCs.

The CDR3 DNA reads TGTGCCAGCAGCCCTGGGACTAGCGGGCTAACGGCTTTCGAGCAGTACTTC. It encodes CASSPGTSGLTAFEQYF. The chain joins TRBV11-2 to TRBJ2-7, with 12 bases identical to TRBD2. The ends lost 5 bases at V and 6 bases at J; junction bases unmatched: 14. Germline-derived CDR1 and CDR2 are SGHAT and FQNNGV. The CDR3 covers 17 residues.